The sample holds a few counts of the clone carrying this T cell receptor (beta chain). With 0 bases removed from V and 9 bases from J, the gap between germline ends came to 12 bases. The CDR3 extends over 14 amino acids. The germline gives CDR1 LGHDT, CDR2 YNNKEL (reference sequence). This specimen comes from a study of T-cell memory formation after mild COVID-19. TCRdb analysed the 5' RACE reads with MiXCR anew, one entry per CDR3 protein. The sample consists of fewer than 250,000 distinct CDR3 sequences, approximately 15% of them appearing once. The V gene is TRBV3-1, the J gene TRBJ1-5; possible D gene TRBD1, 6 bases. The sample taken for sequencing was PBMCs or a T cell subset sorted from them (not recorded which). The TCR sequence derives from an adult woman who had mild COVID-19 (a few samples of this study predate the infection). Cell type and time point are not known. The CDR3 is CASSQEPGDGPQHF. The CDR3 DNA follows: TGTGCCAGCAGCCAAGAGCCAGGGGATGGGCCCCAGCATTTT. Full variable domain (remainder filled in from reference TRBV3-1 and TRBJ1-5): DTAVSQTPKYLVTQMGNDKSIKCEQNLGHDTMYWYKQDSKKFLKIMFSYNNKELIINETVPNRFSPKSPDKAHLNLHINSLELGDSAVYFCASSQEPGDGPQHFGDGTRLSIL.